This paragraph covers one TCR beta chain sequence. CDR3 length equals 14 residues. CDR1 is SGHVS and CDR2 is FQNEAQ in the germline V gene. This specimen belongs to a study of sequential checkpoint blockade in melanoma. Study details: Randomization was 1:1 between first-line nivolumab→ipilimumab and ipilimumab→nivolumab. After both sequences, patients received maintenance nivolumab.

The protocol was immunoSEQ multiplex PCR, while the TCRdb copy is restricted to in-frame clones and leaves out a portion. The data contain approximately 40,000 clones, approximately 90% of them singletons. Treatment described: randomized to nivolumab then ipilimumab (arm A) or the reverse (arm B). Patients had received no earlier DNA-damaging chemotherapy. Live CD3+CD8+ CD19− CD56− cells were sorted from PBMCs. The sequence was collected from a human donor with melanoma. The chain carries TRBV7-8 and TRBJ2-5; tentatively, D is TRBD2 (6 bases). The J call may be wrong; the DNA end is better matched by TRBJ2-7. This specimen was CD8+ T cells sorted from blood (inferred from file names), taken from a patient given nivolumab and ipilimumab in sequence. The CDR3 here is CASSLVAVSYEQYF. As DNA, the CDR3 is TGTGCCAGCAGCTTAGTAGCGGTCTCCTACGAGCAGTACTTC.